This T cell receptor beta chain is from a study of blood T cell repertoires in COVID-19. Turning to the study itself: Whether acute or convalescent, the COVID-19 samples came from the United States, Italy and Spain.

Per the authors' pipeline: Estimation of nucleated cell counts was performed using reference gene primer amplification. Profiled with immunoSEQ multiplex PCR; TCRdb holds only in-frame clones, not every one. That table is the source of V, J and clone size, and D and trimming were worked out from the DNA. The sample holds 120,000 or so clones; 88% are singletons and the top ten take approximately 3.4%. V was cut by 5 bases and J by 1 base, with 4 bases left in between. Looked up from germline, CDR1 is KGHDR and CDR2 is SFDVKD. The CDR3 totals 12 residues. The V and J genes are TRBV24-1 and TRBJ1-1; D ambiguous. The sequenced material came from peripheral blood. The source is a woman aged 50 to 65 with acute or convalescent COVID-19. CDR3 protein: CATSAENTEAFF. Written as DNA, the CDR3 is TGTGCCACCAGTGCAGAGAACACTGAAGCTTTCTTT.